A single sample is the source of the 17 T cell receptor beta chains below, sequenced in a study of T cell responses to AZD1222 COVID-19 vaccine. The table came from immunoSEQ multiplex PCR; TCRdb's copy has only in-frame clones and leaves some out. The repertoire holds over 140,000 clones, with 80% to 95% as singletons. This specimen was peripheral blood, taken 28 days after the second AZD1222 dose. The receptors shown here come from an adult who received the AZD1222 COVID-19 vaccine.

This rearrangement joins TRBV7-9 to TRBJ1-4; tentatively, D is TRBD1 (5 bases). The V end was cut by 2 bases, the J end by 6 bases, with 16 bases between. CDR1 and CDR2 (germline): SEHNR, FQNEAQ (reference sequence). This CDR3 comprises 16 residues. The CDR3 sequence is CASSLSPAGQDEKLFF. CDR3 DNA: TGTGCCAGCAGCTTAAGTCCTGCGGGGCAGGATGAAAAACTGTTTTTT.

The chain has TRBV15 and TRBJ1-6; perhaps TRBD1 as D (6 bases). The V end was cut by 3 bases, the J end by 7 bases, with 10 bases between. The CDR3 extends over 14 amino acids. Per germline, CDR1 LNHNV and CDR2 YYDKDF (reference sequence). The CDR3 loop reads CATSSRDTNSPLHF. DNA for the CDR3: TGTGCCACCAGCAGTCGGGACACGAATTCACCCCTCCACTTT.

The CDR3 nucleotides are TGTGCCAGCAGCTTAATGACGAGGGGGACAGGGAATAATTCACCCCTCCACTTT. It is translated as CASSLMTRGTGNNSPLHF. V and J are TRBV7-6 and TRBJ1-6, with TRBD1 matching over 9 bases. Germline CDR1 SGHVS, CDR2 FNYEAQ. V lost 2 bases to trimming and J lost 5 bases; unmatched junction nucleotides: 10. The CDR3 runs to 18 residues.

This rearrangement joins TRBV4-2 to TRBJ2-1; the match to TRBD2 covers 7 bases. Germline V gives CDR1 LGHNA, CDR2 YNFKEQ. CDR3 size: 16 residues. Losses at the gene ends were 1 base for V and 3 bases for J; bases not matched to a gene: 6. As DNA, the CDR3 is TGTGCCAGCAGCCAAGGCGGCCGCGGGGGCTACAATGAGCAGTTCTTC. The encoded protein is CASSQGGRGGYNEQFF.

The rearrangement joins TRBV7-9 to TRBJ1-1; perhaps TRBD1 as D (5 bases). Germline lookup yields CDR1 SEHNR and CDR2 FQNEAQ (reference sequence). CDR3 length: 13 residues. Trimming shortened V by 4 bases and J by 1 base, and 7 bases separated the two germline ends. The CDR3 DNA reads TGTGCCAGCAGCTCCACAGGGAACACTGAAGCTTTCTTT. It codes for CASSSTGNTEAFF.

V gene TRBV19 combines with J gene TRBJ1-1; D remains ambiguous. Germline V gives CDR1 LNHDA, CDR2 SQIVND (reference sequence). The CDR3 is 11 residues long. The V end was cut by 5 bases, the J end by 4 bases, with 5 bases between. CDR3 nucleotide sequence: TGTGCCAGTAGTGGTAGCACTGAAGCTTTCTTT. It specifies CASSGSTEAFF.

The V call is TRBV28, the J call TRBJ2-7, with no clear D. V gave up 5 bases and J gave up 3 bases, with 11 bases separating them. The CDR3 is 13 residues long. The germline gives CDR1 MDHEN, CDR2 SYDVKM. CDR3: CASSLYQGYEQYF. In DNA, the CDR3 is TGTGCCAGCAGTCTATATCAAGGCTACGAGCAGTACTTC.

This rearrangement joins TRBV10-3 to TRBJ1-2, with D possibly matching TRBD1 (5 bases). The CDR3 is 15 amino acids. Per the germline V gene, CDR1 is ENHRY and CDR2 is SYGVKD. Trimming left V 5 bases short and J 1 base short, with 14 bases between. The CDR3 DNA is TGTGCCATCAGTTCTCCACAGGAATTTAACTATGGCTACACCTTC. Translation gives CAISSPQEFNYGYTF.

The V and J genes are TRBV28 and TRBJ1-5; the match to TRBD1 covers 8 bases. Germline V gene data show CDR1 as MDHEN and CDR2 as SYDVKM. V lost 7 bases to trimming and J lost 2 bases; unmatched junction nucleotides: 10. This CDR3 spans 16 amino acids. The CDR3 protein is CASTKQGAGGNQPQHF. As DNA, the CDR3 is TGTGCCAGCACCAAGCAGGGGGCGGGCGGCAATCAGCCCCAGCATTTT. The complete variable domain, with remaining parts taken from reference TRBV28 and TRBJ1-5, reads DVKVTQSSRYLVKRTGEKVFLECVQDMDHENMFWYRQDPGLGLRLIYFSYDVKMKEKGDIPEGYSVSREKKERFSLILESASTNQTSMYLCASTKQGAGGNQPQHFGDGTRLSIL.

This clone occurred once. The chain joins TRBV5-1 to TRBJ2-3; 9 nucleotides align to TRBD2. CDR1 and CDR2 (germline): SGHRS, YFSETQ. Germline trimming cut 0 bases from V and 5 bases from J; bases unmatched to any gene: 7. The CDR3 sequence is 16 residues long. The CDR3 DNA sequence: TGCGCCAGCAGCTTGGTAGCGGGAGTGTTGGGAGATACGCAGTATTTT. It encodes CASSLVAGVLGDTQYF.

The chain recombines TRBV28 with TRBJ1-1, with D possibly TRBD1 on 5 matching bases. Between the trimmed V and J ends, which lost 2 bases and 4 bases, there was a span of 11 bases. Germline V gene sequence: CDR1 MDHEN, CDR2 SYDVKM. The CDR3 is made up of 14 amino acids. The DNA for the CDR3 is TGTGCCAGCAGTTTAAAGGGGCGCCTCACTGAAGCTTTCTTT. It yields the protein CASSLKGRLTEAFF.

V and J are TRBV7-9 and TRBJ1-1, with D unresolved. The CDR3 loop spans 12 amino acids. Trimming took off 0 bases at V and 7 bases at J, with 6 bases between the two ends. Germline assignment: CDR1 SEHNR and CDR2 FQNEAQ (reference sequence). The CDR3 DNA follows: TGTGCCAGCAGCTTAGCGGGTAGTGAAGCTTTCTTT. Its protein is CASSLAGSEAFF.

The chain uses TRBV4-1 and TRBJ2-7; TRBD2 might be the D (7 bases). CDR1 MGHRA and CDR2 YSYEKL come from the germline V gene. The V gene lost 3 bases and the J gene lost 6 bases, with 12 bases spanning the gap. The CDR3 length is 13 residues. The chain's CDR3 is CASSQKGGVEQYF. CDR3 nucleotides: TGCGCCAGCAGCCAGAAGGGGGGGGTCGAGCAGTACTTC.

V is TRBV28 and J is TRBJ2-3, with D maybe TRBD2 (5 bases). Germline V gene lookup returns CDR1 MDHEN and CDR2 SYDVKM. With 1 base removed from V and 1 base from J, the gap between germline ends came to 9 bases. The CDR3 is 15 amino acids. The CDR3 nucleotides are TGTGCCAGCAGTTTATCGGGGAGTGGCACAGATACGCAGTATTTT. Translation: CASSLSGSGTDTQYF.

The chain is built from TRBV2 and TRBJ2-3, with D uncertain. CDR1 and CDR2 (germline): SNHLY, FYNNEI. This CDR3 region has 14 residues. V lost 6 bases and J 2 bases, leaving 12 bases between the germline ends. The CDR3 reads CASRSDGSTDTQYF. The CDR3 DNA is TGTGCCAGCAGGTCGGACGGCTCCACAGATACGCAGTATTTT.

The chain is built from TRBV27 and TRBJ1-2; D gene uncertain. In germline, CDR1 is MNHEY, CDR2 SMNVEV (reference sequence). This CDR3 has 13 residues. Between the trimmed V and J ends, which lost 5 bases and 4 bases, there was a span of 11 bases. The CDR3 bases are TGTGCCAGCAGTATGGGCAGATTCTATGGCTACACCTTC. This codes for CASSMGRFYGYTF.

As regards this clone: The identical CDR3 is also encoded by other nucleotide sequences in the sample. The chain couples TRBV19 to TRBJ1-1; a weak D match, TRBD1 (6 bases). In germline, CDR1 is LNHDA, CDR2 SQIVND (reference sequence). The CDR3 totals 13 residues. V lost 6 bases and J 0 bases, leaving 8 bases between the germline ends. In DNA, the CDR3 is TGTGCCAGTAGAGACAGGATGAACACTGAAGCTTTCTTT. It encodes CASRDRMNTEAFF.